Listed below are T cell receptor beta chains from one sample, sequenced in a study of T cell repertoires in ileal Crohn's disease. Generated by immunoSEQ multiplex PCR, the TCRdb table keeps only in-frame clones and is missing some. The sample lists some 14,000 clones, 60% to 85% occurring once. The sequencing sample was made of ileal tissue. Receptors were obtained from an adult with Crohn's disease. The CDR3 runs from the conserved cysteine through the conserved F or W. Fields, in order: J gene, D gene, clone size, V gene, CDR3 DNA, CDR3 protein. A D gene is named only where the DNA matches it firmly. Only part of the rows carry a size: once, few, many, or a class if the clone is expanded.

J gene: TRBJ2-7; D gene: TRBD1; clone size: once; V gene: TRBV30; CDR3 DNA: TGTGCCATCGACAGGGGGCTGTTCTACGAGCAGTACTTC; CDR3 protein: CAIDRGLFYEQYF
J gene: TRBJ2-4; D gene: TRBD2; clone size: -; V gene: TRBV20-1; CDR3 DNA: TGCAGTTTTAGCGGGGGGGCCGGTTTGTACTTC; CDR3 protein: CSFSGGAGLYF
J gene: TRBJ1-4; D gene: TRBD1; clone size: -; V gene: TRBV7-2; CDR3 DNA: TGTGCCAGCAGCTCCGTTCCCAGGGGGAATGAAAAACTGTTTTTT; CDR3 protein: CASSSVPRGNEKLFF
J gene: TRBJ2-7; D gene: -; clone size: -; V gene: TRBV28; CDR3 DNA: TGTGCCAGCAGCGCGGACATCCGGGAGCAGTACTTC; CDR3 protein: CASSADIREQYF
J gene: TRBJ2-5; D gene: TRBD1; clone size: -; V gene: TRBV11-1; CDR3 DNA: TGTGCCAGCAGCAGGGGACAGAACCAAGAGACCCAGTACTTC; CDR3 protein: CASSRGQNQETQYF
J gene: TRBJ2-3; D gene: TRBD2; clone size: -; V gene: TRBV19; CDR3 DNA: TGTGCCAGTCGTCAGCGGGGACTCACAGATACGCAGTATTTT; CDR3 protein: CASRQRGLTDTQYF
J gene: TRBJ2-1; D gene: -; clone size: -; V gene: TRBV7-9; CDR3 DNA: TGTGCCAGCAGCTTACTTAGCGGAGGCTCCTACAATGAGCAGTTCTTC; CDR3 protein: CASSLLSGGSYNEQFF
J gene: TRBJ1-3; D gene: TRBD1; clone size: once; V gene: TRBV9; CDR3 DNA: TGTGCCAGCAGCGGCGGGACAGGGGGAAGAAACACCATATATTTT; CDR3 protein: CASSGGTGGRNTIYF
J gene: TRBJ2-1; D gene: TRBD2; clone size: -; V gene: TRBV6-5; CDR3 DNA: TGTGCCAGCAGTTACACTAGCGGGGGGTTGAATGAGCAGTTCTTC; CDR3 protein: CASSYTSGGLNEQFF
J gene: TRBJ2-7; D gene: TRBD2; clone size: -; V gene: TRBV6-6; CDR3 DNA: TGTGCCAGCGTCCCACCCGGGACTAGCGGGAGTGGGGAGCAGTACTTC; CDR3 protein: CASVPPGTSGSGEQYF
J gene: TRBJ1-4; D gene: -; clone size: few; V gene: TRBV7-9; CDR3 DNA: TGTGCCAGCAGCCGAGGGGACGCCCATAATGAAAAACTGTTTTTT; CDR3 protein: CASSRGDAHNEKLFF
J gene: TRBJ2-3; D gene: -; clone size: -; V gene: TRBV27; CDR3 DNA: TGTGCCAGCGCCTTGGGAGATACGCAGTATTTT; CDR3 protein: CASALGDTQYF
J gene: TRBJ1-3; D gene: -; clone size: -; V gene: TRBV19; CDR3 DNA: TGTGCCAGTAGGGCGAGGACGGACTCTGGAAACACCATATATTTT; CDR3 protein: CASRARTDSGNTIYF
J gene: TRBJ1-1; D gene: -; clone size: -; V gene: TRBV5-1; CDR3 DNA: TGCGCCAGCAGCTTGCCGGGTACCACTGAAGCTTTCTTT; CDR3 protein: CASSLPGTTEAFF
J gene: TRBJ2-7; D gene: -; clone size: -; V gene: TRBV27; CDR3 DNA: TGTGCCAGCAGGGCAGGGTTACCCTACGAGCAGTACTTC; CDR3 protein: CASRAGLPYEQYF
J gene: TRBJ2-7; D gene: -; clone size: -; V gene: TRBV6-6; CDR3 DNA: TGTGCCACCCGCCCCGGAGCTTCCTACGAGCAGTACTTC; CDR3 protein: CATRPGASYEQYF
J gene: TRBJ2-7; D gene: TRBD2; clone size: -; V gene: TRBV28; CDR3 DNA: TGTGCCAGCAGTATAGCGGGAGGCGGCAGGGGGTGGGAGCAGTACTTC; CDR3 protein: CASSIAGGGRGWEQYF
J gene: TRBJ2-1; D gene: -; clone size: few; V gene: TRBV7-2; CDR3 DNA: TGTGCCAGCAGCTTAGACGGGGGAAGCTCCTACAATGAGCAGTTCTTC; CDR3 protein: CASSLDGGSSYNEQFF
J gene: TRBJ2-1; D gene: -; clone size: -; V gene: TRBV5-4; CDR3 DNA: TGTGCCAGCAGTTCTTCCGGAGGTACGAGATACAATGAGCAGTTCTTC; CDR3 protein: CASSSSGGTRYNEQFF
J gene: TRBJ2-1; D gene: -; clone size: -; V gene: TRBV27; CDR3 DNA: TGTGCCAGCAGTACTAATAGGGAGCAGTTCTTC; CDR3 protein: CASSTNREQFF
J gene: TRBJ2-3; D gene: TRBD2; clone size: once; V gene: TRBV6-1; CDR3 DNA: TGTGCCAGCAGAGTCGCGGGGGGCACAGATACGCAGTATTTT; CDR3 protein: CASRVAGGTDTQYF
J gene: TRBJ1-3; D gene: -; clone size: -; V gene: TRBV4-3; CDR3 DNA: TGCGCCAGCAGCCAAGAACGAGGGAGCTCTGGAAACACCATATATTTT; CDR3 protein: CASSQERGSSGNTIYF
J gene: TRBJ2-7; D gene: TRBD1; clone size: -; V gene: TRBV28; CDR3 DNA: TGTGCCAGCAGTTTGGGACAGGGCTACGAGCAGTACTTC; CDR3 protein: CASSLGQGYEQYF
J gene: TRBJ2-1; D gene: -; clone size: -; V gene: TRBV19; CDR3 DNA: TGTGCCAGTAGTACGCAGGGGCTTTGGACCTCTCACCCCCAAAATGAGCAGTTCTTC; CDR3 protein: CASSTQGLWTSHPQNEQFF
J gene: TRBJ2-4; D gene: -; clone size: -; V gene: TRBV19; CDR3 DNA: TGTGCCAGTAGTATATGGGGTACCAAAAACATTCAGTACTTC; CDR3 protein: CASSIWGTKNIQYF
J gene: TRBJ1-1; D gene: -; clone size: medium-sized; V gene: TRBV4-1; CDR3 DNA: TGCGCCAGCAGCCAACTTCGTAGGGATGAAGCTTTCTTT; CDR3 protein: CASSQLRRDEAFF
J gene: TRBJ2-1; D gene: -; clone size: -; V gene: TRBV29-1; CDR3 DNA: TGCAGCGTTCCGGGGCCCATCTACAATGAGCAGTTCTTC; CDR3 protein: CSVPGPIYNEQFF
J gene: TRBJ2-5; D gene: TRBD2; clone size: -; V gene: TRBV7-6; CDR3 DNA: TGTGCCAGCAGCTTAGGGAGCGGGACCCGAGAGACCCAGTACTTC; CDR3 protein: CASSLGSGTRETQYF
J gene: TRBJ1-1; D gene: -; clone size: few; V gene: TRBV28; CDR3 DNA: TGTGCCACCCTAGCATCGGGCAGGACTGAAGCTTTCTTT; CDR3 protein: CATLASGRTEAFF
J gene: TRBJ2-5; D gene: -; clone size: few; V gene: TRBV27; CDR3 DNA: TGTGCCAGCAGTTTAAATGCTGGCCTAGCAGAGACCCAGTACTTC; CDR3 protein: CASSLNAGLAETQYF
J gene: TRBJ1-3; D gene: -; clone size: -; V gene: TRBV7-2; CDR3 DNA: TGTGCCAGCAGCTTATATGACCGAAACACCATATATTTT; CDR3 protein: CASSLYDRNTIYF